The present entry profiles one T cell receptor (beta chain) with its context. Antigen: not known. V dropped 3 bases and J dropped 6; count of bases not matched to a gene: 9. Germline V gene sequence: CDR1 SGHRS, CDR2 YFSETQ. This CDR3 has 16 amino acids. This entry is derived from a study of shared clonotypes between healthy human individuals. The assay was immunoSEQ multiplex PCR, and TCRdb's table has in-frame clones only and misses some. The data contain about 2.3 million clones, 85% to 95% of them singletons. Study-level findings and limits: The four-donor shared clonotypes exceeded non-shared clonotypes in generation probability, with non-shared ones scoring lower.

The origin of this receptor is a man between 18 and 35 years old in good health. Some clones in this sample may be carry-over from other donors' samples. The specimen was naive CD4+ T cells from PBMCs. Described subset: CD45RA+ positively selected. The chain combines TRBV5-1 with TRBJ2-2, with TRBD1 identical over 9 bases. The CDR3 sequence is CASSWTGQGGAGELFF. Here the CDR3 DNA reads TGCGCCAGCAGCTGGACGGGACAGGGAGGCGCCGGGGAGCTGTTTTTT.